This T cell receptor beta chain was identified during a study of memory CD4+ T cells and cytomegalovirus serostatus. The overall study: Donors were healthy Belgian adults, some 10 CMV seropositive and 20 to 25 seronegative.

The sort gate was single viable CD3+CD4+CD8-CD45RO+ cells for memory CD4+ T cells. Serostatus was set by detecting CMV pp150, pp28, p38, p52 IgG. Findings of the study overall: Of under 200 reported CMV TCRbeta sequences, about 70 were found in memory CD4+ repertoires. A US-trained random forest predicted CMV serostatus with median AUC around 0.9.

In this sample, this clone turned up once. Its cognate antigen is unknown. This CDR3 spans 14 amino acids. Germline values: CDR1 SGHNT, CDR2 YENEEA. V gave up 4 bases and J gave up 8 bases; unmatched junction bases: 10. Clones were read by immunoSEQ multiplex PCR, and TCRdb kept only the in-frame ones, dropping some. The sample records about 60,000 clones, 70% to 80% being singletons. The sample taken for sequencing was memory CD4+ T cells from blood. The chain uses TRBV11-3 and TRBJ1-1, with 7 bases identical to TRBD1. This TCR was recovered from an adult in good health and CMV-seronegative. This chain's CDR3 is CASSYSYRDSEAFF. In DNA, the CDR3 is TGTGCCAGCAGCTACTCTTACCGGGACAGCGAAGCTTTCTTT.